The next 2 T cell receptor beta chains were all read from a single sample in a study of molecular identifiers for immune sequencing clone quantification (dated by TCRdb to the late 2010s). Library generation was performed with PCR. Reads for this sample came from an Illumina HiSeq 4000. The raw public data were reprocessed by TCRdb itself: fastp quality trimming at Q25, MiXCR clonotype calling, in-frame beta chains only. Each CDR3 protein appears once, grouped with its most common genes and DNA. Present in this sample are some 320,000 distinct CDR3 sequences, around 21% of which were seen just once. 0.75% to 0.85% of the sample comes from the top ten. Sample: naive CD8+ T cells from blood, with Jurkat cell RNA spiked in. Taken with the paper, the label for cell subset or site translates to: FACS-sorted CD8+CD4-CCR7+CD45RA+ naive T cells. These TCRs come from a human donor in good health. Some libraries in this study had Jurkat cell RNA spiked in.

The chain links TRBV7-9 to TRBJ2-5; D is unresolved. Germline loops: CDR1 SEHNR, CDR2 FQNEAQ (reference sequence). The CDR3 runs 15 residues. Trimming shortened V by 3 bases and J by 2 bases, and 13 bases separated the two germline ends. The CDR3, as DNA: TGTGCCAGCAGCTTTCGGTTAGGTTCTCAAGAGACCCAGTACTTC. Translation gives CASSFRLGSQETQYF.

V gene TRBV4-3 combines with J gene TRBJ1-1; 8 positions agree with TRBD1. V trimming: 3 bases; J trimming: 5 bases; junction bases outside the gene matches: 11. Germline V gene lookup returns CDR1 LGHNA and CDR2 YSLEER. This CDR3 has 16 residues. The CDR3 region has the DNA TGCGCCAGCAGCCAGGATAACAGGGGGAGTCGGACTGAAGCTTTCTTT. Translated: CASSQDNRGSRTEAFF.